The rows below give T cell receptor beta chains drawn from one sample of a study of patients and donors after allogeneic stem cell transplantation. TCRdb recomputed calls from the RT-PCR reads with MiXCR, one row per CDR3 protein. The sample carries fewer than 500,000 distinct CDR3 sequences, 16% recorded once. The sample taken for sequencing was blood, either unsorted or a sorted T cell fraction (not recorded which). The receptors here all came from a human donor who was either an allogeneic HSCT recipient or a stem cell or donor lymphocyte infusion donor (not recorded which). It is not recorded whose cells these are; they may come from a transplant donor. Both conserved end residues are part of each CDR3. For some rows the clone size is stated as once, few or many, or as a class when expanded; others skip it.

CDR3,V,J,size
CASSQGALAGGDTQYF,TRBV3-1,TRBJ2-3,NA
CASSEANYEQFF,TRBV2,TRBJ2-1,few
CASSTGRQGAYGYTF,TRBV5-1,TRBJ1-2,NA
CASSRGGVNQETQYF,TRBV4-3,TRBJ2-5,NA
CASSAGQGTGELFF,TRBV7-9,TRBJ2-2,many
CASSTSGRFYEQYF,TRBV12-3/TRBV12-4,TRBJ2-7,many
CSAAKLSGNDEQYF,TRBV20-1,TRBJ2-7,few
CASSILAGGNNEQFF,TRBV5-1,TRBJ2-1,NA
CASRDPDRKAFF,TRBV7-8,TRBJ1-1,NA
CASSSPFTGELFF,TRBV7-6,TRBJ2-2,NA
CASSTTGAMNTEAFF,TRBV2,TRBJ1-1,once
CASSPMGQRSNQPQHF,TRBV7-8,TRBJ1-5,NA
CASSQYVEEDQPQHF,TRBV23-1,TRBJ1-5,few
CASRLEGGRVADF,TRBV6-6,TRBJ1-1,few
CASSTVRGRWYNEQFF,TRBV6-1,TRBJ2-1,few
CAWSAGLAGGPNEQFF,TRBV30,TRBJ2-1,NA
CRIRTGGTEAFF,TRBV20-1,TRBJ1-1,NA
CASSPGTGGNIQYF,TRBV27,TRBJ2-4,many
CASSYSMRQKETQYF,TRBV6-5,TRBJ2-5,NA
CATEFTDTQYF,TRBV24-1,TRBJ2-3,NA
CSVEEGQELPQHF,TRBV29-1,TRBJ1-5,many
CASSLWPSGGGNEQFF,TRBV5-1,TRBJ2-1,once
CATSDPGKPYEQYF,TRBV24-1,TRBJ2-7,NA
CASSEGLATTDTQYF,TRBV6-1,TRBJ2-3,once
CSVEDWTRTSTDTQYF,TRBV29-1,TRBJ2-3,NA
CASSQDPPGIGGANVLTF,TRBV4-1,TRBJ2-6,many
CASLGAVAGDADTQYF,TRBV2,TRBJ2-3,NA
CASSHSTDSNQPQHF,TRBV4-1,TRBJ1-5,NA
CASSPDSSYNSPLHF,TRBV7-9,TRBJ1-6,many
CATSEGASPLHF,TRBV24-1,TRBJ1-6,NA
CSAMTREGTQYF,TRBV20-1,TRBJ2-3,few
CASGGGSRNQPQHF,TRBV12-5,TRBJ1-5,few
CATSDLGGTNTGELFF,TRBV24-1,TRBJ2-2,few
CATLGQLQETQYF,TRBV28,TRBJ2-5,many
CASSLIDRGGGYTF,TRBV2,TRBJ1-2,few
CSAREPGRQTYEQYF,TRBV20-1,TRBJ2-7,few
CASGPRGYSNYEQYF,TRBV12-3/TRBV12-4,TRBJ2-7,few
CASSASGVEQFF,TRBV7-9,TRBJ2-1,NA
CASTSLPGTGTAIGYGYTF,TRBV6-1,TRBJ1-2,NA
CASSQRDRGPLGAFF,TRBV14,TRBJ1-1,few